This T cell receptor beta chain stems from a study of blood T cell repertoires in COVID-19 (dated by TCRdb to between 2020 and 2021). Regarding the complete study: Collaborator samples came from the United States, Italy and Spain and covered acute and convalescent phases of COVID-19. The material from the prospective study consisted of cDNA or gDNA derived from T cells, B-cell-depleted T cells, or PBMCs. Deeply sampled blood TCRbeta repertoires from subjects exposed to, actively infected with, or recovered from COVID-19 were included in the dataset. A freely available public database, intended as a resource for researchers studying the immune response to SARS-CoV-2, is where the repertoires were released. Samples came from the ongoing ImmuneRACE study (first 160 participants) plus 1,254 subjects from 6 global collaborators. The sample metadata nearly always contained a de-identified subject ID, COVID-19 status, age in years and sex. Where available, HLA class I and class II types were obtained from metadata supplied by the sample provider rather than from assay-based typing. Here is what the overall study found, with its caveats: How much clinical and demographic metadata was included differed by source and by participant, and the metadata was provided uncurated.

Its CDR3 holds 14 amino acids, cysteine through phenylalanine. Only the CDR3 portion is preserved as DNA: 42 bases, with reading frame beginning at the first base. From a lookup of the germline V gene, CDR1 and CDR2 are SGHAT and FQNNGV. V drops 4 bases and J drops 3 bases, leaving 10 bases in between. TCRbeta CDR3 regions were amplified from genomic DNA by means of the immunoSEQ Assay, a bias-controlled multiplex PCR. The authors' analysis ran thus. The number of nucleated cells in each sample was estimated from the amplification of reference gene primers within the assay. To quantify the absolute abundance of each unique TCRbeta CDR3 rearrangement, sequence reads were collapsed and filtered. For each sample, productive Simpson clonality was calculated as the square root of Simpson's diversity index across productive rearrangements. TCRdb carries this immuneACCESS record with in-frame sequences only. Its versions omit some clonotypes, under half of them owing to an unresolved V gene in the studies checked, with the rest unexplained. V, J and clone size are those of that table, while D and trimming were read from the DNA. The sample table lists over 250,000 clones, 90% of them with a count of one. The ten largest clones take up roughly 2.6% of the sample.

Participants in the prospective study were enrolled through a virtual design, were aged roughly 18 to 100 years, and lived in some 24 United States geographic areas. Cohort assignment in the prospective study relied on participant-reported clinical history from a screening survey and a study questionnaire. Recovered participants in ImmuneRACE Cohort 3 were defined by two consecutive negative NP/OP PCR tests, clearance by a healthcare professional, or resolution of symptoms. Mobile phlebotomists in the prospective study collected whole blood, serum and a nasopharyngeal or oropharyngeal swab from every participant. Additional blood draws and questionnaires over an approximately 2-month period could optionally be provided by prospective study participants. Prospective study blood samples were shipped either frozen or at room temperature before DNA extraction. On this clone: This receptor's antigen is unknown. Base quality data are lacking; no much larger clone is found one base away.

The V gene is TRBV11-2 and the J gene is TRBJ1-5; the D gene identity is not certain. The sample was PBMCs or T cells enriched from blood (not recorded which). This receptor was taken from a man in his 60s who had recovered from COVID-19. For the CDR3, the sequence is CASSSVGYNQPQHF. The DNA is as follows: TGTGCCAGCAGCTCCGTGGGCTACAATCAGCCCCAGCATTTT.